The entry below describes one TCR beta chain. No antigen is known for it. This sample stems from a study of shared clonotypes between healthy human individuals. Looking at the study overall: Every donor yielded three CD4 naive, three CD4 memory, two CD8 naive and one CD8 memory plate.

Study findings and constraints: All-four-donor shared clonotypes had higher generation probabilities than non-shared clonotypes did.

Clones were read by immunoSEQ multiplex PCR, and TCRdb kept only the in-frame ones, dropping some. The sample holds about 380,000 clones, 95% to 97% seen once. The V gene's germline CDR1 is KGHSH and CDR2 LQKENI. The CDR3 has 11 amino acids. V lost 5 bases to trimming and J lost 3 bases, with 4 bases between them. This sequence originates from a man aged 25-45 years in good health. This chain links TRBV18 with TRBJ2-5; D gene ambiguous. Sequenced material: memory CD8+ T cells sorted from blood. Subset specified: CD45RO+ cells pooled with CCR7-negative TemRA cells. The CDR3 loop is CASSGKETQYF. For the CDR3, the DNA is TGTGCCAGCTCAGGGAAAGAGACCCAGTACTTC.